Below, one T cell receptor beta chain is given with its context. Its antigen is undetermined. The V end lost 6 bases, the J end lost 5 bases, and 23 bases lay between the germline ends. Germline CDR1 reads MNHNS; CDR2 reads SASEGT. The CDR3 spans 16 residues. This sample was taken from a study of metastatic and nonmetastatic thyroid tumors. Study in general: Repertoires of blood and of tissue (tumor or nodule) from malignant and benign thyroid patients were compared.

Thyroid surgery was performed in patients who had received no treatment beforehand. Authors' methods: A classifier for distant metastasis in papillary thyroid cancer was constructed using CDR3 differences observed across clinicopathological groups. MiXCR re-clonotyped the PCR reads for TCRdb. The V and J calls were determined by TCRdb, not by the authors. The data hold fewer than 50,000 clones, with approximately 28% observed a single time. Findings of the study overall: Significantly greater TCR beta diversity was reportedly found in malignant thyroid tumors than in benign nodules (in blood and tumor).

This TCR derives from a male donor with papillary thyroid cancer or a benign thyroid nodule (not recorded which). Some clones in this sample may be carry-over from other donors' samples. Input material: blood. The V call is TRBV6-1, the J call TRBJ2-7; D is perhaps TRBD1 (6 bases). The CDR3 is CASRDLQGRHFDEQYF. The DNA for the CDR3 is TGTGCCAGCAGGGATTTACAGGGAAGGCACTTCGACGAGCAGTACTTC.